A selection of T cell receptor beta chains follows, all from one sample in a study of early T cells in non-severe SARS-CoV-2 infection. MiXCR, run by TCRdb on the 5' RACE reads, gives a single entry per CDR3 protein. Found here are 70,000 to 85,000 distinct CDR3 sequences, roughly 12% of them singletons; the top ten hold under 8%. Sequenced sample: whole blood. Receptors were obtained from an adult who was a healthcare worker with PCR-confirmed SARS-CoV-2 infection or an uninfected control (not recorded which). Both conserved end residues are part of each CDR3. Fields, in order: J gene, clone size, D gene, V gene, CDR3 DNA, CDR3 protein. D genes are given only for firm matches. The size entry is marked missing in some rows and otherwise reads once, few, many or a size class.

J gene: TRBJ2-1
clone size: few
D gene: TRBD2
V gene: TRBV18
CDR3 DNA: TGTGCCAGCTCTAGACTAGCGGGCAATGAGCAGTTCTTC
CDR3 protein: CASSRLAGNEQFF

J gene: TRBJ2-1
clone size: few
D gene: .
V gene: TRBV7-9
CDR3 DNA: TGTGCCAGCAGCTTACTAGCGTTGGGGTACAATGAGCAGTTCTTC
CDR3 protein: CASSLLALGYNEQFF

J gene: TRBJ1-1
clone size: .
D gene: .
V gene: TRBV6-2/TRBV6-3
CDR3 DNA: TGTGCCAGCAGTTTGGACGGGGGAATGAACACTGAAGCTTTCTTT
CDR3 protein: CASSLDGGMNTEAFF

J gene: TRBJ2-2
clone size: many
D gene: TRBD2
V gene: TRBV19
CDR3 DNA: TGTGCCAGTAGTTCGGACGGACTAGCGGGAATGGAGACCGGGGAGCTGTTTTTT
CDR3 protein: CASSSDGLAGMETGELFF

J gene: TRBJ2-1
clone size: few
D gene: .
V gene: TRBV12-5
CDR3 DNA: TGTGCTAGTGGTTTGGTACATCCCGGTGAGCAGTTCTTC
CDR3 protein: CASGLVHPGEQFF

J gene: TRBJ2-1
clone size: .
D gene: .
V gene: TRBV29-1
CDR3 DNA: TGCAGCGTTGCTACGGGACACCACAATGAGCAGTTCTTC
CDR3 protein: CSVATGHHNEQFF

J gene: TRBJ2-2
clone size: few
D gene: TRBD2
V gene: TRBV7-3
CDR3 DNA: TGTGCCAGCAGCTTAACTGTCGGACTAGCGGGATCGGCCGGGGAGCTGTTTTTT
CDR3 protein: CASSLTVGLAGSAGELFF

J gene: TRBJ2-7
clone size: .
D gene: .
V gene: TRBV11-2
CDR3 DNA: TGTGCCAGCAGCTCCGGACCCGGGGACGAGCAGTACTTC
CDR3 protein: CASSSGPGDEQYF

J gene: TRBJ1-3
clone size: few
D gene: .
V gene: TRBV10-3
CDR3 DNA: TGTGCCATCAGTGACAGTCGAGACACCATATATTTT
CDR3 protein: CAISDSRDTIYF

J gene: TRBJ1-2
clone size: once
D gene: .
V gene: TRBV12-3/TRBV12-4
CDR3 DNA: TGTGCCAGCAGCCTATTGACGTCGGTCTATGGCTACACCTTC
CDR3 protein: CASSLLTSVYGYTF

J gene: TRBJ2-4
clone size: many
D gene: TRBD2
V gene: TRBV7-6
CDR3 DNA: TGTGCCAGCAGCTTAGAAGCGGGAGGGGCCAAAAACATTCAGTACTTC
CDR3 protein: CASSLEAGGAKNIQYF

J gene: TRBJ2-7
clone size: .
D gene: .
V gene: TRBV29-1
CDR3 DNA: TGCAGCGTTGAAACATGGAAGGCGGGATCCCATCCCTTTCAGGAGCAGTACTTC
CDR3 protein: CSVETWKAGSHPFQEQYF

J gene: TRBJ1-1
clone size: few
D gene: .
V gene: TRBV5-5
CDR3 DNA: TGTGCCAGCAGCTTGGGGACAGCCTACACTGAAGCTTTCTTT
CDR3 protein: CASSLGTAYTEAFF

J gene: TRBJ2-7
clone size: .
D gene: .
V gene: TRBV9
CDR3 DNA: TGTGCCAGCAGCGTAGAACCTAGCCCCTACGAGCAGTACTTC
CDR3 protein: CASSVEPSPYEQYF

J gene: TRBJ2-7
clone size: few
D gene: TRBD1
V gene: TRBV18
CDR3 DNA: TGTGCCAGCCGTTCACTGGGACAGGGGGCGAGAGAGCAGTACTTC
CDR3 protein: CASRSLGQGAREQYF

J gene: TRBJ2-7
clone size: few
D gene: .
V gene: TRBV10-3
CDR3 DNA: TGTGCCATCAGTGCCACCATTGGGGCGAAACGGACCGAGCAGTACTTC
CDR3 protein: CAISATIGAKRTEQYF

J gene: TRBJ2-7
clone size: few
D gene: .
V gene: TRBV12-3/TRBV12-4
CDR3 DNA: TGTGCCAGCAGTTTAGGTTCTAGCCCCGGTACTACCGAGCAGTACTTC
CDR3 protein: CASSLGSSPGTTEQYF

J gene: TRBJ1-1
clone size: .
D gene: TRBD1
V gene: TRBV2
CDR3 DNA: TGTGCCAGCAGGTATCTACAGGGGGTGGAAACTGAAGCTTTCTTT
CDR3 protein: CASRYLQGVETEAFF

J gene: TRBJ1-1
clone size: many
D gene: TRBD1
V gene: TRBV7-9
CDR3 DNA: TGTGCCAGCAGCCGGGACAGGCCTGAAGCTTTCTTT
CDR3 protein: CASSRDRPEAFF

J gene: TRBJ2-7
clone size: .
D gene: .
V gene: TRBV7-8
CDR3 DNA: TGTGCCAGCAGCGTATCCCCGGGACACATTGCAGAGCAGTACTTC
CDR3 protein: CASSVSPGHIAEQYF

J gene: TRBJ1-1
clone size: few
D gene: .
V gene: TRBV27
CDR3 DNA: TGTGCCAGCAGTACCACAGGGAGGACTGAAGCTTTCTTT
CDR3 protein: CASSTTGRTEAFF

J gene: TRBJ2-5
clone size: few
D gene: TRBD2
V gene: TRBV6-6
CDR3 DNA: TGTGCCAGCAGTTGGACTAGCGGGAGTGGGGAGACCCAGTACTTC
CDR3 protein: CASSWTSGSGETQYF

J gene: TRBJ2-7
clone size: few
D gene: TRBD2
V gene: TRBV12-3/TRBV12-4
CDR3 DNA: TGTGCCAGCAGTCGGACAGGACTAGCGGGAATACCCTACGAGCAGTACTTC
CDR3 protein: CASSRTGLAGIPYEQYF

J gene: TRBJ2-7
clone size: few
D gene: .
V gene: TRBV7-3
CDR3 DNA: TGTGCCAGCAGCTTAAGGGGAGGTCTAGGATTCCACGAGCAGTACTTC
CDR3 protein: CASSLRGGLGFHEQYF

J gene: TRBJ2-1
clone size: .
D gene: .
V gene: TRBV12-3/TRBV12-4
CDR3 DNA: TGTGCCAGCAGTTTGGCAGCCCCGCAGTTCTTC
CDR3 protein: CASSLAAPQFF

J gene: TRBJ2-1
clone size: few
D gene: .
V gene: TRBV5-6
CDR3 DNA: TGTGCGTACAAGGCGTGGAGCTCCTACAATGAGCAGTTCTTC
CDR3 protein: CAYKAWSSYNEQFF

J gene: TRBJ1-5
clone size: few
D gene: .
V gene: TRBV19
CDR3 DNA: TGTGCCAGTAGTATCGCCCTCAATCAGCCCCAGCATTTT
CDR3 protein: CASSIALNQPQHF

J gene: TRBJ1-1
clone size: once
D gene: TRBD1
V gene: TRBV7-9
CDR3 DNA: TGTGCCAGCAGCCCGAGGTGGGCGACAGGGGTGAACACTGAAGCTTTCTTT
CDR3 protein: CASSPRWATGVNTEAFF

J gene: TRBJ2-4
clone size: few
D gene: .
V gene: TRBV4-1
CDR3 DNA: TGCGCCAGCAGCCAAGTCTCCAGGGATACCAAAAACATTCAGTACTTC
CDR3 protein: CASSQVSRDTKNIQYF

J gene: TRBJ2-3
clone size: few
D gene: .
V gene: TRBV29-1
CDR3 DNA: TGCAGCGTCGGACGGAGCACAGATACGCAGTATTTT
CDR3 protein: CSVGRSTDTQYF

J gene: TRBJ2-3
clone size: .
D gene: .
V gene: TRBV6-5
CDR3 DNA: TGTGCCAGCAGCATAGTCCCCACAGATACGCAGTATTTT
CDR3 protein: CASSIVPTDTQYF

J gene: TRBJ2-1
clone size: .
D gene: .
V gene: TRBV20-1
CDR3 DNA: TGCAGTGCTAAAGTCGAGAGCTCCTACAATGAGCAGTTCTTC
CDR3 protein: CSAKVESSYNEQFF

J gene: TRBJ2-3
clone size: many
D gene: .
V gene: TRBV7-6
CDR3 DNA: TGTGCCAGCAGCGGACGGGTAGATACGCAGTATTTT
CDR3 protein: CASSGRVDTQYF

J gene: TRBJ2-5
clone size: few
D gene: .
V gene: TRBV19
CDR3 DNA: TGTGCCAGTAGTATATTAGACGGCTTATCGGCCCAGTACTTC
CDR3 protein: CASSILDGLSAQYF

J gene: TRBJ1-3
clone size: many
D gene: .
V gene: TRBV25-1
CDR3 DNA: TGTGCCTCCGGGGATTTCTCTGGAAACACCATATATTTT
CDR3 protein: CASGDFSGNTIYF

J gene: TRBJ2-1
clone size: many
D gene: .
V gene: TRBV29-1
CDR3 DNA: TGCAGCGTCGTTACTAGCAGCTATTACAATGAGCAGTTCTTC
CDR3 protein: CSVVTSSYYNEQFF

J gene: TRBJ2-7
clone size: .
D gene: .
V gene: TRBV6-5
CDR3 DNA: TGTGCCAGCAGTTACTCTAACCCCTGGCTACAGGGAGGCGAGCAGTACTTC
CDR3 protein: CASSYSNPWLQGGEQYF

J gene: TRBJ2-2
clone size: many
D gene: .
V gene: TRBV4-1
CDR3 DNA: TGCGCCAGCAGCCAAGTCCTGAAGTGGAAGAACACCGGGGAGCTGTTTTTT
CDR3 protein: CASSQVLKWKNTGELFF

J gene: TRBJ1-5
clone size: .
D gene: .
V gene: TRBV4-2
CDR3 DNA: TGTGCCAGCAGCCTCCGGCAGGGGATTTACAATCAGCCCCAGCATTTT
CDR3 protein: CASSLRQGIYNQPQHF

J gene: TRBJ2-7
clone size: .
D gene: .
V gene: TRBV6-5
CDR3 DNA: TGTGCCAGCATCTCAGGGAGTCTTCCCTACGAGCAGTACTTC
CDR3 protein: CASISGSLPYEQYF

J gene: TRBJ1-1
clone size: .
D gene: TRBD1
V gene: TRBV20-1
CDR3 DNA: TGCAGTGCTAGAGATCGCAGGGGGCTAACTGAAGCTTTCTTT
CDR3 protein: CSARDRRGLTEAFF

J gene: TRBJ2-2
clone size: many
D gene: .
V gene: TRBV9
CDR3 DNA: TGTGCCAGCAGCGTAGGGAACACCGGGGAGCTGTTTTTT
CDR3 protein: CASSVGNTGELFF

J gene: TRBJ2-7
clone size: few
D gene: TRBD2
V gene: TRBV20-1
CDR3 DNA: TGCAGTGCTAGAGATCCCCGTTGGGGACTAGCGGGAGGTTCCTACGAGCAGTACTTC
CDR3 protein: CSARDPRWGLAGGSYEQYF

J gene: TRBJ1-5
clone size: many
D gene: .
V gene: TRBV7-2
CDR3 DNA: TGTGCCAGCAGCTCGGACGGACATTATCAGCCCCAGCATTTT
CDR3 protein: CASSSDGHYQPQHF

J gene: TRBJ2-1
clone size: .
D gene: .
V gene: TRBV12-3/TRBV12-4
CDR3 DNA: TGTGCCAGCAGTTTGGGGGGCACCTACAATGAGCAGTTCTTC
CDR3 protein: CASSLGGTYNEQFF

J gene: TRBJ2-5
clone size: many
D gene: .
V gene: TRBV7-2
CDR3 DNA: TGTGCCAGCAGCTTAGTCCGGGAGACCCAGTACTTC
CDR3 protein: CASSLVRETQYF

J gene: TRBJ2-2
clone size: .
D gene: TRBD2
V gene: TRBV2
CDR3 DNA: TGTGCCAGCATGAGGACTAGTGGGAGCACCGGGGAGCTGTTTTTT
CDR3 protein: CASMRTSGSTGELFF

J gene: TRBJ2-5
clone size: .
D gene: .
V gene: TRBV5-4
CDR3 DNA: TGTGCCAGCAGCCCTGGGGCGGGACAAGAGACCCAGTACTTC
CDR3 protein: CASSPGAGQETQYF

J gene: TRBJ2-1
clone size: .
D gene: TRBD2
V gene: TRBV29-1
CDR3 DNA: TGCAGCGTTGAAGGTGGGACGGGACTACCTTACAATGAGCAGTTCTTC
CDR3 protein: CSVEGGTGLPYNEQFF